This T cell receptor (beta chain) was observed in a study of STAT5B mutations in CD4+ large granular lymphocyte leukemia. Study-wide results and limits: 8/27 top patient clones versus 2/35 control clones were TRBV06-family. 25% of private leukemic clonotypes occurred rarely in other patients' non-leukemic repertoires.

The assay was run at survey level. Measured with immunoSEQ multiplex PCR; TCRdb has only the in-frame clones, and not every one. Counted here are 30,000 to 40,000 clones, more than 60% occurring once; the ten biggest clones make up 0.45% to 0.55%. This CDR3 is 15 amino acids long. For this clone: Its antigen is currently unknown.

The sequenced material came from CD4+ T cells from blood buffy coats. This sequence joins TRBV21-1 and TRBJ1-2; the table names TRBD1, a call not compared with the DNA. TRBV21-1 corresponds to a pseudogene. This TCR came from a human donor in good health. The CDR3 coding sequence is TGTGCCAGCAGGCCGCAACCGACAGAGAGCTATGGCTACACCTTC. Protein product: CASRPQPTESYGYTF.